Each of the 21 T cell receptor beta chains below was sequenced from the same sample in a study of human T cells and chemical hapten exposure. Specified time point: patch test 1, 2 weeks after DPC sensitization. Treatment here: therapeutic diphenylcyclopropenone sensitization with weekly scalp DPC. TCRdb redid the calling of the RACE reads with MiXCR, one entry per CDR3 protein. Of approximately 49,000 distinct CDR3 sequences in the sample, less than 10% are singletons; the top ten hold approximately 4.5%. The material sequenced was whole blood, taken in connection with sensitization to the hapten diphenylcyclopropenone (DPC). The receptors shown here come from a woman aged 50 to 65 with alopecia areata. Some clones in this sample may be carry-over from other donors' samples.

The table lists this clonotype with many counts. J is TRBJ2-1 and V is TRBV7-9; a weak D match, TRBD1 (5 bases). V was clipped by 1 base and J by 12 bases, with 19 bases between them. This CDR3 comprises 15 residues. Germline loops: CDR1 SEHNR, CDR2 FQNEAQ (reference sequence). CDR3 nucleotide sequence: TGTGCCAGCAGCTTAGATGGATCCAGGGCGTCGGGGCAGTTCTTC. Its translation is CASSLDGSRASGQFF.

This clonotype was observed a handful of times. The CDR3 sequence: CASSFGTEGNTIYF. The CDR3 coding sequence is TGTGCCAGCAGTTTCGGGACAGAAGGAAACACCATATATTTT. The chain carries TRBV28 and TRBJ1-3; TRBD1 matches 7 bases. Germline CDR1 MDHEN, CDR2 SYDVKM. Trimming cost V 3 bases and J 4 bases; bases outside gene matches: 3. This CDR3 is 14 amino acids long.

This clonotype was seen many times. J is TRBJ2-1 and V is TRBV7-9; perhaps D is TRBD1 or TRBD2 (5 bases each). CDR1 and CDR2 from the germline V gene are SEHNR and FQNEAQ (reference sequence). This CDR3 has 16 amino acids. Trimming took 5 bases from V and 4 from J, leaving 18 bases between them. CDR3: CASSPPGPRIYNEQFF. Written as DNA, the CDR3 is TGTGCCAGCAGCCCACCGGGACCACGAATATACAATGAGCAGTTCTTC.

This clonotype was counted ten times or more. The chain links TRBV29-1 to TRBJ1-1; D gene ambiguous. From germline, CDR1 is SQVTM and CDR2 ANQGSEA. Between the trimmed V and J ends, which lost 5 bases and 4 bases, there was a span of 17 bases. The CDR3 has 14 residues. CDR3 in amino acids: CSVKAIRTGTEAFF. DNA for the CDR3: TGCAGCGTTAAGGCGATCCGGACTGGCACTGAAGCTTTCTTT.

This clonotype was seen at least ten times. This chain joins TRBV18 and TRBJ1-1; weak D call: TRBD1 (5 bases). The CDR3 is 13 amino acids. Germline CDR1 KGHSH, CDR2 LQKENI. Trimming stripped 7 bases from V and 6 bases from J, with 15 bases between. For the CDR3, the DNA is TGTGCCAGCTTAACCCCAGGGTCAGCTGAAGCTTTCTTT. Protein product: CASLTPGSAEAFF.

The chain is built from TRBV20-1 and TRBJ2-2, with TRBD1 matching over 7 bases. The CDR3 is 12 amino acids. Trimming cost V 6 bases and J 4 bases; bases outside gene matches: 2. The germline V gene encodes CDR1 DFQATT and CDR2 SNEGSKA (reference sequence). The DNA for the CDR3 is TGCAGTGCCAGACAGGGCACCGGGGAGCTGTTTTTT. It translates to CSARQGTGELFF.

This clonotype has just a few counts. The chain couples TRBV6-5 to TRBJ2-6, with 11 positions matching TRBD1. Germline CDR1 reads MNHEY; CDR2 reads SVGAGI. V was pared by 6 bases and J by 0 bases, with 7 bases of the junction left unmatched. This CDR3 is 18 amino acids long. The CDR3 loop is CASRRTGGALSGANVLTF. In DNA, the CDR3 is TGTGCCAGCAGACGGACAGGGGGCGCCCTCTCTGGGGCCAACGTCCTGACTTTC.

This clonotype was counted at least ten times. The chain uses TRBV28 and TRBJ1-1; maybe TRBD1 (5 bases). Germline CDR1 MDHEN, CDR2 SYDVKM. CDR3 length equals 11 residues. Trimming cost V 3 bases and J 11 bases, with 10 bases left between them. CDR3 nucleotides: TGTGCCAGCAGTTTGGCAGGGTCGGCTTTCTTT. Translating gives CASSLAGSAFF.

This chain uses TRBV5-1 with TRBJ2-2; D is perhaps TRBD1 or TRBD2 (5 bases each). The CDR3 loop spans 15 amino acids. The germline V gene encodes CDR1 SGHRS and CDR2 YFSETQ. The V end was cut by 4 bases, the J end by 2 bases, with 12 bases between. The CDR3, as DNA: TGCGCCAGCAGCGAGGGGTTGACAAACACCGGGGAGCTGTTTTTT. Its protein is CASSEGLTNTGELFF.

Many counts were recorded for this clonotype. This chain links TRBV5-5 with TRBJ2-5; the match to TRBD1 covers 10 bases. This CDR3 has 17 amino acids. Trimming at V came to 2 bases and at J to 2 bases, leaving 9 bases not matched to a gene. Germline loops: CDR1 SGHKS, CDR2 YYEKEE (reference sequence). CDR3 nucleotides: TGTGCCAGCAGCTTTTCCCCCTCGGGACAGGGGCAAGAGACCCAGTACTTC. It is translated as CASSFSPSGQGQETQYF.

In this sample, this clonotype turned up many times. CDR3: CASSVHFTHGLSGANVLTF. As DNA, the CDR3 is TGTGCCAGCAGCGTACACTTCACCCACGGGCTCTCTGGGGCCAACGTCCTGACTTTC. This chain joins TRBV9 and TRBJ2-6; D is uncertain. V lost 1 base and J lost 0, with 17 bases in between. The CDR3 length is 19 residues. CDR1 SGDLS and CDR2 YYNGEE come from the germline V gene.

This clonotype was counted at least ten times. The V call is TRBV6-5, the J call TRBJ1-1; D perhaps matches TRBD1 (5 bases). This CDR3 is built from 15 residues. V was pared by 0 bases and J by 1 base, with 9 bases between. Germline CDR1 reads MNHEY; CDR2 reads SVGAGI. The CDR3 DNA follows: TGTGCCAGCAGTTACTCGAACAGGCCGAACACTGAAGCTTTCTTT. Translation gives CASSYSNRPNTEAFF.

The table lists this clonotype with many counts. The V call is TRBV6-5, the J call TRBJ2-5; 7 bases match TRBD2. Germline lookup yields CDR1 MNHEY and CDR2 SVGAGI. With 1 base clipped from V and 3 bases from J, the junction kept 5 bases outside the gene matches. This CDR3 spans 15 amino acids. CDR3 coding DNA: TGTGCCAGCAGTTACTGGGGGGGGACGGAAGAGACCCAGTACTTC. Encoded protein: CASSYWGGTEETQYF.

This clonotype has a count of ten or more. The CDR3 DNA is TGCGCCAGCAGCTCGGCCGACAGCTACAATGAGCAGTTCTTC. Residues: CASSSADSYNEQFF. The rearrangement links TRBV5-1 to TRBJ2-1; D possibly corresponds to TRBD1 (5 bases). Trimming removed 3 bases at V and 3 bases at J, with 10 bases between. The CDR3 extends over 14 amino acids. Germline CDR1 and CDR2: SGHRS and YFSETQ.

V and J are TRBV9 and TRBJ2-7; TRBD1 matches 7 bases. The CDR3 contains 14 residues. Germline V gene sequence: CDR1 SGDLS, CDR2 YYNGEE. V dropped 3 bases and J dropped 0; count of bases not matched to a gene: 3. This CDR3 reads CASSAGGPSYEQYF. The CDR3 DNA sequence: TGTGCCAGCAGCGCAGGGGGTCCCTCCTACGAGCAGTACTTC.

The gene calls are TRBV18 and TRBJ2-3; 7 bases are a match to TRBD1. CDR1 and CDR2 (germline): KGHSH, LQKENI. J was trimmed by 1 base and V by 3 bases; bases with no gene match: 4. This CDR3 is built from 15 residues. The CDR3 DNA follows: TGTGCCAGCTCACCTAGCACAGGGGGCACAGATACGCAGTATTTT. Encoded protein: CASSPSTGGTDTQYF.

The gene calls are TRBV11-2 and TRBJ2-3, with 9 bases identical to TRBD1. The V gene end was trimmed by 5 bases and the J gene end by 4 bases; junction bases not matched to a gene: 7. Germline V gene lookup returns CDR1 SGHAT and CDR2 FQNNGV. The CDR3 spans 15 residues. The DNA for the CDR3 is TGTGCCAGCAGCCCCAACAGGGGGCTATCAGATACGCAGTATTTT. This encodes CASSPNRGLSDTQYF. The full variable domain, its missing parts supplied by reference TRBV11-2 and TRBJ2-3, is EAGVAQSPRYKIIEKRQSVAFWCNPISGHATLYWYQQILGQGPKLLIQFQNNGVVDDSQLPKDRFSAERLKGVDSTLKIQPAKLEDSAVYLCASSPNRGLSDTQYFGPGTRLTVL.

V usage is TRBV3-1 and J usage is TRBJ1-2; a possible D gene is TRBD1 (6 bases). Trimming stripped 2 bases from V and 4 bases from J, with 14 bases between. Germline V CDR1 and CDR2: LGHDT, YNNKEL (reference sequence). This CDR3 comprises 15 residues. Written as DNA, the CDR3 is TGTGCCAGCAGCCAACAAAACAGGGCGCTCTATGGCTACACCTTC. Its translation is CASSQQNRALYGYTF.

This clonotype was recorded at least ten times. This chain joins TRBV28 and TRBJ1-2; TRBD1 is a possible D gene (6 bases). Germline V gene lookup returns CDR1 MDHEN and CDR2 SYDVKM. There are 15 residues in the CDR3. Trimming left V 6 bases short and J 3 bases short, with 17 bases between. The CDR3 loop reads CASRPRGAVDYGYTF. The CDR3 DNA is TGTGCCAGCAGGCCCCGGGGGGCGGTGGACTATGGCTACACCTTC.

The chain uses TRBV18 and TRBJ2-7; possibly TRBD1 for D (6 bases). This CDR3 has 14 residues. V dropped 6 bases and J dropped 2 bases, with 14 bases sitting between them. The germline V gene has CDR1 KGHSH and CDR2 LQKENI. The CDR3 DNA reads TGTGCCAGCTCTTTAATGGACAGAACCTACGAGCAGTACTTC. This gives the protein CASSLMDRTYEQYF.

There are a few counts of this clonotype. The V and J genes are TRBV20-1 and TRBJ2-3; D tentatively reads TRBD1 or TRBD2 (5 bases each). Trimming left V 2 bases short and J 3 bases short, with 18 bases between. The germline gives CDR1 DFQATT, CDR2 SNEGSKA (reference sequence). The CDR3 has 16 residues. This CDR3 is CSARPGEGRETDTQYF. The CDR3 DNA sequence: TGCAGTGCTAGACCCGGTGAGGGGCGCGAGACAGATACGCAGTATTTT.